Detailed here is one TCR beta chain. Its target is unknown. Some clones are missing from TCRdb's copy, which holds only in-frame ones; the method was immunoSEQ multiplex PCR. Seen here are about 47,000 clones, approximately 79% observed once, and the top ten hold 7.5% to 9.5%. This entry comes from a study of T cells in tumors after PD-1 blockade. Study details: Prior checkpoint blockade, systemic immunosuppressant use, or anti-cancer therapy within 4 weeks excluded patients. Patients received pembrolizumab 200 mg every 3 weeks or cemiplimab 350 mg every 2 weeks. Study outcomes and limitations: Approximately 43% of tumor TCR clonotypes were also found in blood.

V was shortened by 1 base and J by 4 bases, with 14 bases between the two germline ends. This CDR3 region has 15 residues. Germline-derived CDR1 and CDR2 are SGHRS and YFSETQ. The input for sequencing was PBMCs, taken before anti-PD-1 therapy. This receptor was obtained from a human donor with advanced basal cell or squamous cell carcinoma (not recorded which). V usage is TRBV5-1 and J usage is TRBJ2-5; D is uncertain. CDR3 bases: TGCGCCAGCAGCTTGCTTAGTCTAGTTACAGAGACCCAGTACTTC. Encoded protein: CASSLLSLVTETQYF.